This T cell receptor beta chain stems from a study of molecular identifiers for immune sequencing clone quantification. As for the study in general: Four of five RNA aliquots from approximately 22,000 or 94,000 naive CD8 T cells were sequenced.

Overall study results and limits: The study found clones above 20 RNA copies held over 99% of effector molecules and under 1% in naive cells. Underestimated sizes of highly expanded clones could result from identical TCR molecules that share a barcode.

TCRdb passed the PCR reads through MiXCR, listing each CDR3 protein once. The table lists approximately 550,000 distinct CDR3 sequences, roughly a fifth of them singletons, with 0.65% to 0.95% in the top ten. This clonotype was detected many times. Its antigen is undetermined. The CDR3 is made up of 13 amino acids. The V gene lost 4 bases and the J gene lost 4 bases, with 11 bases spanning the gap. Germline V gene data show CDR1 as SGHNT and CDR2 as YYREEE (reference sequence). Naive CD8 libraries came from roughly 20,000 to 1,000,000 sorted cells with 10%, 30% or 50% RNA. Sequencing used naive CD8+ T cells from blood, with Jurkat cell RNA spiked in. Subset denoted: FACS-sorted CD8+CD4-CCR7+CD45RA+ naive T cells. The chain joins TRBV5-4 to TRBJ2-5; no definite D call. This receptor was obtained from a human donor in good health. Some libraries in this study had Jurkat cell RNA spiked in. The CDR3 spells CASSPNRGETQYF. In DNA form, the CDR3 reads TGTGCCAGCAGCCCCAACAGAGGAGAGACCCAGTACTTC.